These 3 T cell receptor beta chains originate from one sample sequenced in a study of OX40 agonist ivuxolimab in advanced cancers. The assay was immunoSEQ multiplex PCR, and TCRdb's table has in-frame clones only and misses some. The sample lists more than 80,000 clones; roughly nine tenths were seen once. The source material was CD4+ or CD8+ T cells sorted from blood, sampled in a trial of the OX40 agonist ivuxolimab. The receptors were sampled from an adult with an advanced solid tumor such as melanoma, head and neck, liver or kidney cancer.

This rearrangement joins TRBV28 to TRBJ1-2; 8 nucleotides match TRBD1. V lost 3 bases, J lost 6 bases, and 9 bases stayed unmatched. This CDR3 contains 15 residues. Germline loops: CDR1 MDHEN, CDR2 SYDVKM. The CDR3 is CASSFHNQGAHGYTF. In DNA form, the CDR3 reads TGTGCCAGCAGTTTTCATAACCAGGGGGCGCATGGCTACACCTTC.

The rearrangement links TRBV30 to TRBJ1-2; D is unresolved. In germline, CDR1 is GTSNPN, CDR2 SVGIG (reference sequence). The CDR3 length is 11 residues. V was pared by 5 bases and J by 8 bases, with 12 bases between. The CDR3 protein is CAWARRTGYTF. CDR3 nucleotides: TGTGCCTGGGCCCGACGAACGGGCTACACCTTC.

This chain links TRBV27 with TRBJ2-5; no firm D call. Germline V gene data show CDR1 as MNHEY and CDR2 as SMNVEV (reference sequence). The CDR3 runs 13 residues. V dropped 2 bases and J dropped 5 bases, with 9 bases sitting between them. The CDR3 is CASSLNIFETQYF. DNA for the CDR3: TGTGCCAGCAGTTTAAACATTTTTGAGACCCAGTACTTC.